These T cell receptor beta chains were read from a single sample in a study of shared clonotypes between healthy human individuals. Clones were sequenced by immunoSEQ multiplex PCR, and TCRdb holds only the in-frame ones, with some missing. The sample includes roughly 650,000 clones, approximately 96% seen only once; the top ten take about 0.11%. Material: naive CD8+ T cells sorted from blood. These receptors all come from a woman aged 30 to 39 in good health. Both conserved end residues are part of each CDR3. Fields, in order: J gene, clone size, V gene, D gene, CDR3 protein, CDR3 DNA. A D gene is named only where the DNA matches it firmly. Expanded clones get a size class; other rows say once, few or many, or leave the size out.

j_call: TRBJ1-1
clone_size: NA
v_call: TRBV6-6
d_call: NA
cdr3_aa: CASGAGAGDTEAFF
cdr3_nt: TGTGCCAGTGGTGCGGGGGCGGGAGACACTGAAGCTTTCTTT

j_call: TRBJ2-1
clone_size: NA
v_call: TRBV19
d_call: TRBD2
cdr3_aa: CASSTLLAGGLSYNEQFF
cdr3_nt: TGTGCCAGTAGTACCCTACTAGCGGGAGGCCTCTCCTACAATGAGCAGTTCTTC

j_call: TRBJ1-1
clone_size: NA
v_call: TRBV11-1
d_call: TRBD1
cdr3_aa: CASSRQGVNTEAFF
cdr3_nt: TGTGCCAGCAGCCGACAGGGAGTCAACACTGAAGCTTTCTTT

j_call: TRBJ2-5
clone_size: NA
v_call: TRBV4-2
d_call: NA
cdr3_aa: CASSWDNLKTQYF
cdr3_nt: TGTGCCAGCAGCTGGGATAACTTGAAGACCCAGTACTTC

j_call: TRBJ2-5
clone_size: NA
v_call: TRBV11-2
d_call: TRBD1
cdr3_aa: CASSDTNRGQETQYF
cdr3_nt: TGTGCCAGCAGCGACACAAACAGGGGCCAAGAGACCCAGTACTTC

j_call: TRBJ2-7
clone_size: NA
v_call: TRBV5-1
d_call: TRBD1
cdr3_aa: CASSSFRQGAIYEQYF
cdr3_nt: TGCGCCAGCAGCTCCTTCCGACAGGGGGCGATTTACGAGCAGTACTTC

j_call: TRBJ2-7
clone_size: NA
v_call: TRBV19
d_call: TRBD1
cdr3_aa: CASSIGQGTGYEQYF
cdr3_nt: TGTGCCAGTAGTATCGGACAGGGCACCGGATACGAGCAGTACTTC

j_call: TRBJ2-7
clone_size: NA
v_call: TRBV27
d_call: NA
cdr3_aa: CASSFTGGSVEQYF
cdr3_nt: TGTGCCAGCAGTTTTACAGGAGGGTCCGTCGAGCAGTACTTC

j_call: TRBJ1-1
clone_size: NA
v_call: TRBV5-4
d_call: TRBD1
cdr3_aa: CASSLGNRGKDTEAFF
cdr3_nt: TGTGCCAGCAGCCTTGGGAACAGGGGGAAGGACACTGAAGCTTTCTTT

j_call: TRBJ2-1
clone_size: NA
v_call: TRBV5-5
d_call: NA
cdr3_aa: CASTGNEQFF
cdr3_nt: TGTGCCAGCACGGGCAATGAGCAGTTCTTC

j_call: TRBJ1-2
clone_size: NA
v_call: TRBV27
d_call: NA
cdr3_aa: CASRPRGLSYGYTF
cdr3_nt: TGTGCCAGCAGGCCCAGGGGACTCTCCTATGGCTACACCTTC

j_call: TRBJ2-2
clone_size: NA
v_call: TRBV13
d_call: NA
cdr3_aa: CASSLVDNTGELFF
cdr3_nt: TGTGCCAGCAGCCTCGTGGACAACACCGGGGAGCTGTTTTTT

j_call: TRBJ2-3
clone_size: NA
v_call: TRBV4-1
d_call: TRBD2
cdr3_aa: CASSQDIAGGLTDTQYF
cdr3_nt: TGCGCCAGCAGCCAAGATATCGCGGGGGGCCTCACAGATACGCAGTATTTT

j_call: TRBJ2-1
clone_size: NA
v_call: TRBV25-1
d_call: TRBD2
cdr3_aa: CASSELLGTSEYEQFF
cdr3_nt: TGTGCCAGCAGTGAACTACTTGGGACTAGCGAGTATGAGCAGTTCTTC

j_call: TRBJ1-1
clone_size: NA
v_call: TRBV27
d_call: NA
cdr3_aa: CASSQGLVTFF
cdr3_nt: TGTGCCAGCAGCCAGGGCTTGGTGACTTTCTTT

j_call: TRBJ1-5
clone_size: NA
v_call: TRBV28
d_call: NA
cdr3_aa: CASSLGQGNQPQHF
cdr3_nt: TGTGCCAGCAGCCTCGGGCAGGGCAATCAGCCCCAGCATTTT

j_call: TRBJ2-7
clone_size: few
v_call: TRBV19
d_call: TRBD1
cdr3_aa: CASSAGTGGYEQYF
cdr3_nt: TGTGCCAGTAGTGCCGGGACAGGGGGCTACGAGCAGTACTTC

j_call: TRBJ2-2
clone_size: NA
v_call: TRBV10-1
d_call: NA
cdr3_aa: CASRSKNGELFF
cdr3_nt: TGCGCCAGCCGAAGCAAGAACGGGGAGCTGTTTTTT

j_call: TRBJ1-1
clone_size: NA
v_call: TRBV11-2
d_call: NA
cdr3_aa: CASSLLTQGTEAFF
cdr3_nt: TGTGCCAGCAGCTTACTGACACAGGGTACTGAAGCTTTCTTT

j_call: TRBJ1-3
clone_size: NA
v_call: TRBV4-1
d_call: NA
cdr3_aa: CASSQGIGTGNTIYF
cdr3_nt: TGCGCCAGCAGCCAAGGGATCGGGACTGGAAACACCATATATTTT

j_call: TRBJ2-1
clone_size: NA
v_call: TRBV9
d_call: NA
cdr3_aa: CASSVGQRADNEQFF
cdr3_nt: TGTGCCAGCAGCGTAGGGCAGCGGGCCGACAATGAGCAGTTCTTC

j_call: TRBJ2-7
clone_size: NA
v_call: TRBV28
d_call: TRBD2
cdr3_aa: CASSLAGSYEQYF
cdr3_nt: TGTGCCAGCAGCCTAGCGGGATCCTACGAGCAGTACTTC

j_call: TRBJ1-2
clone_size: NA
v_call: TRBV9
d_call: NA
cdr3_aa: CASSQAGRFYGYTF
cdr3_nt: TGTGCCAGCAGCCAGGCAGGACGGTTCTATGGCTACACCTTC

j_call: TRBJ1-5
clone_size: NA
v_call: TRBV27
d_call: NA
cdr3_aa: CASSSHFGGLANQPQHF
cdr3_nt: TGTGCCAGCAGTTCCCATTTCGGGGGTTTAGCAAATCAGCCCCAGCATTTT

j_call: TRBJ2-1
clone_size: NA
v_call: TRBV19
d_call: NA
cdr3_aa: CASSRDGYNEQFF
cdr3_nt: TGTGCCAGTAGTCGTGACGGCTACAATGAGCAGTTCTTC

j_call: TRBJ2-5
clone_size: NA
v_call: TRBV4-1
d_call: NA
cdr3_aa: CASSPRNSGGETQYF
cdr3_nt: TGCGCCAGCAGCCCTCGGAACTCTGGGGGGGAGACCCAGTACTTC

j_call: TRBJ2-7
clone_size: NA
v_call: TRBV7-9
d_call: NA
cdr3_aa: CASSYQGGEQYF
cdr3_nt: TGTGCCAGCAGCTATCAAGGGGGCGAGCAGTACTTC

j_call: TRBJ2-7
clone_size: NA
v_call: TRBV19
d_call: NA
cdr3_aa: CASSMGRAVSYEQYF
cdr3_nt: TGTGCCAGTAGTATGGGGCGGGCGGTTTCCTACGAGCAGTACTTC

j_call: TRBJ2-7
clone_size: NA
v_call: TRBV14
d_call: NA
cdr3_aa: CASSQDPRIGSPITYEQYF
cdr3_nt: TGTGCCAGCAGCCAAGACCCCCGAATCGGCAGTCCAATTACCTACGAGCAGTACTTC

j_call: TRBJ1-3
clone_size: NA
v_call: TRBV27
d_call: TRBD1
cdr3_aa: CASSWGTGPGNTIYF
cdr3_nt: TGTGCCAGCAGTTGGGGGACAGGGCCTGGAAACACCATATATTTT

j_call: TRBJ2-7
clone_size: once
v_call: TRBV5-1
d_call: NA
cdr3_aa: CASSYSGHSSYEQYF
cdr3_nt: TGCGCCAGCAGTTACTCTGGCCACAGCTCCTACGAGCAGTACTTC

j_call: TRBJ2-7
clone_size: NA
v_call: TRBV20-1
d_call: NA
cdr3_aa: CSTSFAYEQYF
cdr3_nt: TGCAGTACTAGCTTCGCCTACGAGCAGTACTTC

j_call: TRBJ1-1
clone_size: NA
v_call: TRBV2
d_call: NA
cdr3_aa: CASSETENTEAFF
cdr3_nt: TGTGCCAGCAGTGAAACAGAGAACACTGAAGCTTTCTTT

j_call: TRBJ2-1
clone_size: NA
v_call: TRBV19
d_call: TRBD2
cdr3_aa: CASSFLTSGRNEQFF
cdr3_nt: TGTGCCAGTAGCTTCTTAACTAGCGGGAGAAATGAGCAGTTCTTC

j_call: TRBJ2-6
clone_size: NA
v_call: TRBV5-6
d_call: NA
cdr3_aa: CASSLPFRAGANVLTF
cdr3_nt: TGTGCCAGCAGCTTGCCGTTTAGGGCTGGGGCCAACGTCCTGACTTTC

j_call: TRBJ2-2
clone_size: NA
v_call: TRBV27
d_call: TRBD2
cdr3_aa: CATGLAETGELFF
cdr3_nt: TGTGCCACCGGACTAGCAGAAACCGGGGAGCTGTTTTTT

j_call: TRBJ2-7
clone_size: once
v_call: TRBV10-3
d_call: TRBD1
cdr3_aa: CAISDLRGQRPYEQYF
cdr3_nt: TGTGCCATCAGTGACCTCCGGGGACAGAGACCCTACGAGCAGTACTTC

j_call: TRBJ1-1
clone_size: NA
v_call: TRBV30
d_call: NA
cdr3_aa: CAWSFGGRLEAFF
cdr3_nt: TGTGCCTGGAGTTTCGGGGGGCGCCTTGAAGCTTTCTTT